A selection of T cell receptor beta chains follows, all from one sample in a study of blood T cells in healthy people across ages. TCRdb reprocessed the 5' RACE reads with MiXCR, giving one entry per CDR3 protein. The data show approximately 900,000 distinct CDR3 sequences, with 25% to 30% seen just once and about a tenth held by the top ten. The same specimen was also included in a second study, on T cells of mothers and their children.

Sequencing was carried out using blood. These receptors originate from a woman between 40 and 55 years old in good health. Each CDR3 is given with its conserved first and last residue. Fields, in order: clone size, J gene, V gene, CDR3 length, D gene, CDR3 DNA, CDR3 protein. The D gene is left open where the match is weak. Not all rows give a size; the values are once, few, many and, for expanded clones, a class.

many	TRBJ2-1	TRBV12-3/TRBV12-4	13	.	TGTGCCAGCAGTGCTTCGGTGTTGAATGAGCAGTTCTTC	CASSASVLNEQFF
.	TRBJ2-5	TRBV4-1	15	TRBD2	TGCGCCAGCAGCCCCCGCGGGGGGAGTTACAATGAGCAGTACTTC	CASSPRGGSYNEQYF
few	TRBJ2-2	TRBV28	14	.	TGTGCCAGCAGTTTATATTTTCTAACCGGGGAGCTGTTTTTT	CASSLYFLTGELFF
.	TRBJ1-6	TRBV5-1	17	.	TGCGCCAGCAGGGCACAGGGAGGAGGTACCTATAATTCACCCCTCCACTTT	CASRAQGGGTYNSPLHF
few	TRBJ2-3	TRBV3-1	16	.	TGTGCCAGCAGCCAAGATCTCCGGGGGCACACAGATACGCAGTATTTT	CASSQDLRGHTDTQYF
few	TRBJ2-6	TRBV20-1	14	TRBD2	TGCAGTGTTAGCGGGGGTTCTGGGGCCAACGTCCTGACTTTC	CSVSGGSGANVLTF
few	TRBJ2-2	TRBV4-1	13	TRBD1	TGCGCCAGCAGCCGAACAGGGGGTAGAGAGCTGTTTTTT	CASSRTGGRELFF
many	TRBJ1-6	TRBV28	18	TRBD1	TGTGCCAGCTCACAATGGGGACAGGGTGGGCAGAGGCATTCACCCCTCCACTTT	CASSQWGQGGQRHSPLHF
.	TRBJ2-7	TRBV27	15	TRBD2	TGTGCCAGCAGTCCCCAGCGGGGAGTTCTCTACGAGCAATACTTC	CASSPQRGVLYEQYF
.	TRBJ1-2	TRBV4-1	16	TRBD1	TGCGCCAGCAGCCAAGACCACAGGGGGCTGGGCTATGGCTACACCTTC	CASSQDHRGLGYGYTF
.	TRBJ2-1	TRBV5-8	15	.	TGTGCCAGCAGCTTGGCCATGGGGCACTACAATGAGCAGTTCTTC	CASSLAMGHYNEQFF
.	TRBJ1-2	TRBV5-1	15	.	TGCGCCAGCAGCTTGAATGGGGGTGGTGACTATGGCTACACCTTC	CASSLNGGGDYGYTF
.	TRBJ2-1	TRBV12-3/TRBV12-4	14	TRBD2	TGTGCCAGCAGTTTGAATAGCGGGGCTAGGGGCCAGTTCTTC	CASSLNSGARGQFF
.	TRBJ2-1	TRBV19	14	.	TGTGCCAGTAGTATACAGGGCTCCTACAATGAGCAGTTCTTC	CASSIQGSYNEQFF
.	TRBJ1-2	TRBV30	13	.	.	CAWRFGTGNGCTF
few	TRBJ1-2	TRBV20-1	12	.	TGCAGTGCTGATAAGGGGTCAAATGGCCACACCTTC	CSADKGSNGHTF
.	TRBJ1-1	TRBV2	15	TRBD1	TGTGCCGGCAGTTCAGGGGGCACGGGGAACACTGAAGCTTTCTTT	CAGSSGGTGNTEAFF
many	TRBJ1-2	TRBV7-8	14	.	TGTGCCAGCAGCTCCAACCCGGGGGCGAGAGGCTACACCTTC	CASSSNPGARGYTF
.	TRBJ1-1	TRBV7-2	15	.	TGTGCCAGCAGCTTAGTACTGGCCAGGAACACTGAAGCTTTCTTT	CASSLVLARNTEAFF
few	TRBJ2-7	TRBV20-1	15	.	TGCAGTGCTAGCCGGTCTGGCGCGAGCTCCTACGAGCAGTACTTC	CSASRSGASSYEQYF
.	TRBJ2-3	TRBV27	17	TRBD1	TGTGCCAGCAGTTCGATAGGGACAGGAGCTAGCACAGATACGCAGTATTTT	CASSSIGTGASTDTQYF
.	TRBJ2-5	TRBV20-1	17	TRBD2	TGCAGCGCCTTGAACGACGGGGGGATACCCGGGGAAGAGACCCAGTACTTC	CSALNDGGIPGEETQYF
.	TRBJ2-1	TRBV4-2	14	.	TGTGCCAGCAGCCAAGACCCGGATTACAATGAGCAGTTCTTC	CASSQDPDYNEQFF
few	TRBJ2-7	TRBV11-2	15	.	TGTGCCAGCAGCTTTTCTCGGGGGTTTCCCTACGAGCAGTACTTC	CASSFSRGFPYEQYF
many	TRBJ2-5	TRBV7-2	16	TRBD1	TGTGCCAGCAGCCCTGCGGACAGGTTATTCCAAGAGACCCAGTACTTC	CASSPADRLFQETQYF
.	TRBJ1-4	TRBV7-6	14	.	TGTGCCAGCAGCCCTTATCGTAGTACCGAAAAACTGTTTTTT	CASSPYRSTEKLFF
.	TRBJ2-7	TRBV10-3	12	.	TGTGCCATCAGCCCCGTAGGGGACGAGCAGTACTTC	CAISPVGDEQYF
few	TRBJ1-2	TRBV9	16	.	TGTGCCAGCAGCACTTCCGGGACGCCTGGGTTAGGCGGCTACACCTTC	CASSTSGTPGLGGYTF
.	TRBJ2-5	TRBV28	11	.	TGTGCCAGCAGTCCTCGTGGGGACCAGTACTTC	CASSPRGDQYF
.	TRBJ2-7	TRBV7-2	15	TRBD1	TGTGCCAGCAGCTACGCCACGGGACAGTTCTACGAGCAGTACTTC	CASSYATGQFYEQYF
few	TRBJ2-4	TRBV12-3/TRBV12-4	14	TRBD1	TGTGCCAGCAGTCGCCGCGGACAGGGTTACATTCAGTACTTC	CASSRRGQGYIQYF
.	TRBJ1-1	TRBV7-2	12	.	TGTGCCAGCAGCTGGGCCGGGACTGAAGCTTTCTTT	CASSWAGTEAFF
few	TRBJ1-2	TRBV7-2	13	.	TGTGCCAGCAGCTTAGATGCCGTTTACGGCTACACCTTC	CASSLDAVYGYTF
.	TRBJ2-1	TRBV28	14	.	TGTGCCAGCAGTACCCCGGACACACTGAATGAGCAGTTCTTC	CASSTPDTLNEQFF
.	TRBJ2-3	TRBV12-3/TRBV12-4	15	TRBD2	TGTGCCAGCAGTCCCCCTAGCGGGAGCACAGATACGCAGTATTTT	CASSPPSGSTDTQYF